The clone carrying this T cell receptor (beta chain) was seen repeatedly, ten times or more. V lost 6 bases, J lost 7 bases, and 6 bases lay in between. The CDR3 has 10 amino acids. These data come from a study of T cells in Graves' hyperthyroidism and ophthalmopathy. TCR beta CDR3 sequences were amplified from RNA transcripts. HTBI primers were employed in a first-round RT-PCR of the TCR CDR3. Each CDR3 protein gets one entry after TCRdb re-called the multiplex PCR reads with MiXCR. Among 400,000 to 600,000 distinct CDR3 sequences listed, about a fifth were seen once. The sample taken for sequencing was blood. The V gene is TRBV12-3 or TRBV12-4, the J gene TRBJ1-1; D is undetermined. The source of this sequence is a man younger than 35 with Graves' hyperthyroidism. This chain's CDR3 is CASRGGEAFF. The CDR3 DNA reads TGTGCCAGCAGGGGAGGTGAAGCTTTCTTT.